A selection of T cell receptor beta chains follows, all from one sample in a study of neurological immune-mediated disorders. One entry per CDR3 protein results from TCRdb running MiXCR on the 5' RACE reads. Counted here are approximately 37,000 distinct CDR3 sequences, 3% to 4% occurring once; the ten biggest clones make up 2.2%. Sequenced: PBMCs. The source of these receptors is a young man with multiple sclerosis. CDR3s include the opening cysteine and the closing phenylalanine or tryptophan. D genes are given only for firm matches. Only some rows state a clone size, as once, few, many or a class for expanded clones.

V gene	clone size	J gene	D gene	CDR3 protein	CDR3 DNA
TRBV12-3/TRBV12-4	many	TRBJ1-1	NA	CASSWVMRGAFF	TGTGCCAGCAGTTGGGTAATGCGGGGAGCTTTCTTT
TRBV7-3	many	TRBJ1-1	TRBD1	CASSPSRWDSQNTEAFF	TGTGCCAGCAGCCCTTCTCGTTGGGACAGCCAGAACACTGAAGCTTTCTTT
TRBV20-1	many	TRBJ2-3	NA	CSAGPSLTDTQYF	TGCAGTGCGGGCCCCTCGCTCACAGATACGCAGTATTTT
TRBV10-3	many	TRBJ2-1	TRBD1	CAISGQGKDNEQFF	TGTGCCATCAGCGGACAGGGGAAGGACAATGAGCAGTTCTTC
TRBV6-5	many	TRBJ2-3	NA	CASSHSRHPQYF	TGTGCCAGCAGCCATTCTAGACATCCGCAGTATTTT
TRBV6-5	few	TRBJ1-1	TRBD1	CASSRDRVSTEAFF	TGTGCCAGCAGTAGGGACAGGGTGAGCACTGAAGCTTTCTTT
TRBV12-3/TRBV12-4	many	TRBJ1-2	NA	CASSFNGNGYTF	TGTGCCAGCAGTTTTAACGGCAATGGCTACACCTTC
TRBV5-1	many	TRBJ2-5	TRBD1	CASSLDPGQAALGTQYF	TGCGCCAGCAGCCTCGACCCGGGACAGGCGGCCTTGGGGACCCAGTACTTC
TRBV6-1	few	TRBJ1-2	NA	CASSDPFNYGYTF	TGTGCCAGCAGTGACCCATTTAACTATGGCTACACCTTC
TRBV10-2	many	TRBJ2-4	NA	CASSVGIAKNIQYF	TGCGCCAGCAGTGTCGGGATAGCCAAAAACATTCAGTACTTC
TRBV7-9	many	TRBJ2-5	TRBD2	CASSSTTSGGAEETQYF	TGTGCCAGCAGCTCGACGACTAGCGGGGGGGCGGAGGAGACCCAGTACTTC
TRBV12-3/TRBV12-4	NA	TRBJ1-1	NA	CASSLAPGGEAFF	TGTGCCAGCAGTTTAGCCCCGGGGGGTGAAGCTTTCTTT
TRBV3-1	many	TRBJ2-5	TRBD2	CASSQDTGLAGVETQYF	TGTGCCAGCAGCCAAGATACAGGACTAGCGGGGGTAGAGACCCAGTACTTC
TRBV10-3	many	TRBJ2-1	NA	CAISEVRLSNEQFF	TGTGCCATCAGTGAGGTCCGGCTATCCAATGAGCAGTTCTTC
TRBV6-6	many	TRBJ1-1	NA	CASSYSAGEAFF	TGTGCCAGCAGTTACTCGGCAGGTGAAGCTTTCTTT
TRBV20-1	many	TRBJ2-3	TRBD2	CSVPGGAGYVDTQYF	TGCAGTGTTCCGGGGGGAGCGGGGTATGTAGATACGCAGTATTTT
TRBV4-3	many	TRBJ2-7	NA	CASSHGTVTYEQYF	TGCGCCAGCAGCCACGGAACAGTCACCTACGAGCAGTACTTC
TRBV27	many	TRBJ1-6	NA	CASSPRTRVGRGSPLHF	TGTGCCAGCAGTCCCCGGACCAGGGTGGGGCGGGGTTCACCCCTCCACTTT
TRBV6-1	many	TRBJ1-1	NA	CASSASGVDEAFF	TGTGCCAGCAGTGCGTCAGGGGTGGATGAAGCTTTCTTT
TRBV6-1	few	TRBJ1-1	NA	CASSEFELNTEAFF	TGTGCCAGCAGTGAATTCGAATTGAACACTGAAGCTTTCTTT
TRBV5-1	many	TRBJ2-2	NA	CASSLLATNTGELFF	TGCGCCAGCAGCTTGTTAGCGACGAACACCGGGGAGCTGTTTTTT
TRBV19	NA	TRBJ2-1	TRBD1	CASSHRGEQFF	TGTGCCAGTAGCCACAGGGGTGAGCAGTTCTTC
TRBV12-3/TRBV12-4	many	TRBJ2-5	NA	CASSLQKRETQYF	TGTGCCAGCAGTTTACAGAAGCGCGAGACCCAGTACTTC